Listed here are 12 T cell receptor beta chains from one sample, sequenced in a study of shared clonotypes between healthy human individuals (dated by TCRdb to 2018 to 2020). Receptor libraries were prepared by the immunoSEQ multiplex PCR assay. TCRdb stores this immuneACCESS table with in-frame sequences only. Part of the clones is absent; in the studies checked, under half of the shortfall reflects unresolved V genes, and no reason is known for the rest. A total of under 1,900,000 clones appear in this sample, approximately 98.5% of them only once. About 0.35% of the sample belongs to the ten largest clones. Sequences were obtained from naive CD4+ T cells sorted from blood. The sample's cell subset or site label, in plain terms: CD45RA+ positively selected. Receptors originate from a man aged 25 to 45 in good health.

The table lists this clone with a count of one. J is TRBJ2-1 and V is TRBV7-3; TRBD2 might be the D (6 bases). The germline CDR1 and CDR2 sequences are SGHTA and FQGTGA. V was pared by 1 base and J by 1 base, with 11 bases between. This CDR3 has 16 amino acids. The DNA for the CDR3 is TGTGCCAGCAGCTTAAGGGGGAGGACTTCCTACAATGAGCAGTTCTTC. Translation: CASSLRGRTSYNEQFF.

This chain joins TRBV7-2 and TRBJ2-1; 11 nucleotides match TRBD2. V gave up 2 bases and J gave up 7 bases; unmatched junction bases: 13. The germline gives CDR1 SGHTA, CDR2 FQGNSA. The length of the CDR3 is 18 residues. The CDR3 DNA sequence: TGTGCCAGCAGCTTACTTGTTGAGACTAGCGGGGCCCCTAATGAGCAGTTCTTC. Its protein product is CASSLLVETSGAPNEQFF. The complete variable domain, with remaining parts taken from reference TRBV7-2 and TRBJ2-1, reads GAGVSQSPSNKVTEKGKDVELRCDPISGHTALYWYRQSLGQGLEFLIYFQGNSAPDKSGLPSDRFSAERTGGSVSTLTIQRTQQEDSAVYLCASSLLVETSGAPNEQFFGPGTRLTVL.

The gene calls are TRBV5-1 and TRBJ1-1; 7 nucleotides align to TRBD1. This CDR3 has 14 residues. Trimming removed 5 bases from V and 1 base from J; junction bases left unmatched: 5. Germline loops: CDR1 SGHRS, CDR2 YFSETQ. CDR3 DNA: TGCGCCAGCAGTTCTGGACAGGAGAACACTGAAGCTTTCTTT. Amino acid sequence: CASSSGQENTEAFF. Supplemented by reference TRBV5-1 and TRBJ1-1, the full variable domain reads KAGVTQTPRYLIKTRGQQVTLSCSPISGHRSVSWYQQTPGQGLQFLFEYFSETQRNKGNFPGRFSGRQFSNSRSEMNVSTLELGDSALYLCASSSGQENTEAFFGQGTRLTVV.

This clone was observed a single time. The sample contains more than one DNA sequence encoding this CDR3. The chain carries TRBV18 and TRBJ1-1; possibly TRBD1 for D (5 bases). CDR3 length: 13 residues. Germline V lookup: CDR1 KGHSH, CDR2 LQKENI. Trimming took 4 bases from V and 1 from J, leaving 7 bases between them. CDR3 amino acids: CASSQGRNTEAFF. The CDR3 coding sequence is TGTGCCAGCTCACAGGGACGGAACACTGAAGCTTTCTTT.

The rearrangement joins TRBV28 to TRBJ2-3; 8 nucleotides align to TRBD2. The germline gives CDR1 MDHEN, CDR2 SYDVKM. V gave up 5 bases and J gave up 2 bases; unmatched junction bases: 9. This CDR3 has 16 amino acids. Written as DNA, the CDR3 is TGTGCCAGCAGTCCCCCGGGGACTAGGCCCACAGATACGCAGTATTTT. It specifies CASSPPGTRPTDTQYF.

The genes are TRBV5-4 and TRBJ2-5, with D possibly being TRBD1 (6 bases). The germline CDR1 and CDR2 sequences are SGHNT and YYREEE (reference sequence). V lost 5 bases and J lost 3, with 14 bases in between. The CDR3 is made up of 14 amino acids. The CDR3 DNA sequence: TGTGCCAGCAGTCCTGGGAACAGGGAAGAGACCCAGTACTTC. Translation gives CASSPGNREETQYF.

This CDR3 reads CASSAAQDILSGANVLTF. DNA for the CDR3: TGTGCCAGCAGTGCCGCCCAGGACATCCTCTCTGGGGCCAACGTCCTGACTTTC. The V gene is TRBV28, the J gene TRBJ2-6; TRBD1 might be the D (5 bases). The CDR3 contains 18 residues. CDR1 is MDHEN and CDR2 is SYDVKM in the germline V gene. Trimming took 5 bases from V and 0 from J, leaving 17 bases between them.

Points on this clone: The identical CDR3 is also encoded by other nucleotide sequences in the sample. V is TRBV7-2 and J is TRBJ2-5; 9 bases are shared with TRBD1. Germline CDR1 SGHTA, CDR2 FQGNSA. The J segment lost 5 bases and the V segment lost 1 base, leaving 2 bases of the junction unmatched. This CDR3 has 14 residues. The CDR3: CASSLDRGPETQYF. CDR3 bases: TGTGCCAGCAGCTTAGACAGGGGGCCGGAGACCCAGTACTTC.

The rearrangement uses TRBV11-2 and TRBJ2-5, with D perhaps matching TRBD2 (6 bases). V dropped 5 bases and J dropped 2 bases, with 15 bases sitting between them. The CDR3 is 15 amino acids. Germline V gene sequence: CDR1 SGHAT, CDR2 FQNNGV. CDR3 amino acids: CASSPGSGLQETQYF. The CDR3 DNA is TGTGCCAGCAGCCCGGGTTCGGGACTGCAAGAGACCCAGTACTTC.

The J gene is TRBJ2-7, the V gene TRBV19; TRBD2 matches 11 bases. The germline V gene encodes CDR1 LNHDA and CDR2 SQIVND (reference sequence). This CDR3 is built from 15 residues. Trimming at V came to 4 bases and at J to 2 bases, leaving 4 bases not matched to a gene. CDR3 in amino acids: CASSTSSGRPYEQYF. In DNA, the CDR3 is TGTGCCAGTAGTACATCTAGCGGGAGGCCCTACGAGCAGTACTTC.

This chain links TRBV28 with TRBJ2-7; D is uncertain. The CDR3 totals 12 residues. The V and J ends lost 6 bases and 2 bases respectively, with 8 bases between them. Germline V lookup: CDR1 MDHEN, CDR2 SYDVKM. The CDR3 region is CASSRNAYEQYF. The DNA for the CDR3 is TGTGCCAGCAGCCGCAACGCCTACGAGCAGTACTTC. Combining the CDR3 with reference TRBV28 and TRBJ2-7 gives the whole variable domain DVKVTQSSRYLVKRTGEKVFLECVQDMDHENMFWYRQDPGLGLRLIYFSYDVKMKEKGDIPEGYSVSREKKERFSLILESASTNQTSMYLCASSRNAYEQYFGPGTRLTVT.

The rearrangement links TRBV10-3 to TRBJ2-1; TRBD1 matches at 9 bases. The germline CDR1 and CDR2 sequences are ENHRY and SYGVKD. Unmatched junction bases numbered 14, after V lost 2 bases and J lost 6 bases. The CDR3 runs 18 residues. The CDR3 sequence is CAISENPRGTGRINEQFF. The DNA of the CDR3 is TGTGCCATCAGTGAGAACCCTCGCGGGACAGGGAGGATCAATGAGCAGTTCTTC.